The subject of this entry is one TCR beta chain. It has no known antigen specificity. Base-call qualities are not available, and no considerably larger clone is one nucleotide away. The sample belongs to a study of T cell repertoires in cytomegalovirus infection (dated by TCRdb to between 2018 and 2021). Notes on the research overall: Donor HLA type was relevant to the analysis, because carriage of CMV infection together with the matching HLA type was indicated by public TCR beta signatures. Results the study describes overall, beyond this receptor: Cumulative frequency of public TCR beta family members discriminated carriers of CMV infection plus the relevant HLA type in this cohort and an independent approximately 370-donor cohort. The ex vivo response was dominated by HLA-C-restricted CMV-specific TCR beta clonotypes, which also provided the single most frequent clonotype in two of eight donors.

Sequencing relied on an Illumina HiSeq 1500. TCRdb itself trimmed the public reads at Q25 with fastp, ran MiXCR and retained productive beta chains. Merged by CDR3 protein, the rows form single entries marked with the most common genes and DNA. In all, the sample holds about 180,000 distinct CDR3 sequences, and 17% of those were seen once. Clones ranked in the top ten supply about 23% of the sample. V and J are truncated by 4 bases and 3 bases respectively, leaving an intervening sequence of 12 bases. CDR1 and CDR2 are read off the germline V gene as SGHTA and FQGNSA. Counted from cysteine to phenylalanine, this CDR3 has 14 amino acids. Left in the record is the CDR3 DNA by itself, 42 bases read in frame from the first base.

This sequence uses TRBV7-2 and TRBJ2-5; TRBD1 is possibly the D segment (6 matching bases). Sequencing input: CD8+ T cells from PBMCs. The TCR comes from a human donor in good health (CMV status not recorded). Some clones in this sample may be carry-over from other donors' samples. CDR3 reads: CASSSVDREETQYF. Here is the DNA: TGTGCCAGCAGCTCAGTGGACAGAGAAGAGACCCAGTACTTC.